The 22 T cell receptor beta chains given below trace back to one sample, sequenced in a study of T cells in Graves' hyperthyroidism and ophthalmopathy (dated by TCRdb to the late 2010s). The method behind the library was multiplex PCR. This sample was sequenced with an Illumina HiSeq 2000. The TCR beta CDR3 regions were amplified from the RNA transcripts. The first round of RT-PCR for the TCR CDR3 was performed with the HTBI primer set and the Qiagen OneStep RT-PCR kit. TCRdb's own reprocessing of the public reads used fastp at Q25 and MiXCR and kept productive beta chains. Entries that share a CDR3 protein sequence are merged under the most common genes and DNA. The sample records under 700,000 distinct CDR3 sequences, about 43% of which are singletons. Jointly, the top ten make up just under 8.5% of the sample. The sequenced sample consisted of peripheral blood or thyroid tissue (not recorded which). These receptors were taken from a woman in her late teens or twenties with Graves' hyperthyroidism. Donor details come from another sample of the same person, matched by shared clones.

This clonotype came up many times. CDR3 region: CASSSGRFYEQYF. CDR3 DNA sequence: TGTGCCAGCAGCTCCGGACGGTTCTACGAGCAGTACTTC. The rearrangement joins TRBV7-9 to TRBJ2-7; the D is unclear. The CDR3 has 13 amino acids. The germline CDR1 and CDR2 sequences are SEHNR and FQNEAQ (reference sequence). V lost 4 bases and J lost 3, with 10 bases in between.

In its sample, this clonotype was seen once. The rearrangement links TRBV19 to TRBJ2-5, with TRBD1 identical over 8 bases. V dropped 2 bases and J dropped 6; count of bases not matched to a gene: 8. The germline V gene has CDR1 LNHDA and CDR2 SQIVND (reference sequence). The CDR3 runs to 15 residues. In DNA, the CDR3 is TGTGCCAGTAGTATAATGGGACAGGATTTTAAGACCCAGTACTTC. Translating it yields CASSIMGQDFKTQYF.

This clonotype was picked up a small number of times. The V call is TRBV29-1, the J call TRBJ2-7, with 10 bases matching TRBD2. Per germline, CDR1 SQVTM and CDR2 ANQGSEA. J was trimmed by 9 bases and V by 1 base; bases with no gene match: 18. The CDR3 spans 17 residues. CDR3 loop: CSVEGALTSGSGTGQYF. The CDR3 coding sequence is TGCAGCGTTGAAGGGGCTCTGACTAGCGGGTCTGGGACGGGGCAGTACTTC.

Regarding this clonotype: One junction end does not reproduce the germline sequence, and a read error may be involved. This chain links TRBV13 with TRBJ2-5, with 7 bases fitting TRBD2. In germline, CDR1 is PRHDT, CDR2 FYEKMQ (reference sequence). This CDR3 spans 14 amino acids. In DNA form, the CDR3 reads TGTGCCACCAGCAACGAGGGGCGGGGGGAGACCCAGTACTTC. Its translation is CATSNEGRGETQYF. Variable domain in full (rest from reference TRBV13 and TRBJ2-5): AAGVIQSPRHLIKEKRETATLKCYPIPRHDTVYWYQQGPGQDPQFLISFYEKMQSDKGSIPDRFSAQQFSDYHSELNMSSLELGDSALYFCATSNEGRGETQYFGPGTRLLVL.

The chain carries TRBV5-1 and TRBJ2-7, with a weak D call TRBD2 (5 bases). The CDR3 is made up of 15 amino acids. The V gene lost 4 bases and the J gene lost 2 bases, with 16 bases spanning the gap. Germline CDR1 and CDR2: SGHRS and YFSETQ. This chain's CDR3 is CASSNKGDPTYEQYF. As DNA, the CDR3 is TGCGCCAGCAGCAATAAGGGAGACCCAACCTACGAGCAGTACTTC.

This sequence joins TRBV24-1 and TRBJ2-3; D remains unclear. The CDR3 has 13 residues. The V end lost 1 base, the J end lost 7 bases, and 8 bases lay between the germline ends. Germline CDR1 and CDR2: KGHDR and SFDVKD. In nucleotides, the CDR3 is TGTGCCACCAGTGATTTCTGGAGTTATACGCAGTATTTT. Translation: CATSDFWSYTQYF.

This clonotype appeared a few times. The chain employs TRBV4-1 and TRBJ1-4, with D uncertain. The CDR3 totals 14 residues. Germline V gene sequence: CDR1 MGHRA, CDR2 YSYEKL. Deletions cut 1 base from V and 6 bases from J, with 9 bases between. CDR3 nucleotide sequence: TGCGCCAGCAGCCAAGGGGGAATGGATGAAAAACTGTTTTTT. This sequence encodes CASSQGGMDEKLFF.

The chain is built from TRBV12-3 or TRBV12-4 and TRBJ1-1; D uncertain. Trimming removed 7 bases from V and 5 bases from J, with 14 bases in between. This CDR3 spans 13 amino acids. In nucleotides, the CDR3 is TGTGCCAGCACGGGCCGGGGTGGGACTGAAGCTTTCTTT. This translates into CASTGRGGTEAFF.

This clonotype appeared a single time. The chain recombines TRBV2 with TRBJ1-4; 7 positions match TRBD1. Per germline, CDR1 SNHLY and CDR2 FYNNEI. CDR3 length: 14 residues. Trimming at V came to 8 bases and at J to 9 bases, leaving 12 bases not matched to a gene. The CDR3: CASGTQGQLQKLFF. CDR3 sequence (DNA): TGTGCCAGCGGAACCCAGGGACAGCTTCAAAAACTGTTTTTT.

This clonotype showed up just once. The chain carries TRBV7-2 and TRBJ1-2, with D unclear. V shed 5 bases and J shed 4 bases, with 17 bases lying between them. The CDR3 loop spans 15 amino acids. Germline V gene data show CDR1 as SGHTA and CDR2 as FQGNSA. The CDR3 sequence: CASSQSVAAVYGYTF. CDR3 sequence (DNA): TGTGCCAGCAGCCAGTCCGTGGCAGCGGTCTATGGCTACACCTTC.

This rearrangement joins TRBV5-1 to TRBJ2-5; D unresolved. The CDR3 runs to 16 residues. The germline V gene has CDR1 SGHRS and CDR2 YFSETQ. V was pared by 4 bases and J by 1 base, with 17 bases between. The CDR3 sequence is CASSPALPGFQETQYF. The CDR3 coding sequence is TGCGCCAGCAGCCCAGCTCTCCCGGGTTTCCAAGAGACCCAGTACTTC.

This clonotype was observed many times. As DNA, the CDR3 is TGTGCCAGCAGGAACAGGGGGCTGGACAACGTCCTGACTTTC. Amino acid sequence: CASRNRGLDNVLTF. The J gene is TRBJ2-6, the V gene TRBV6-6; 9 nucleotides agree with TRBD1. Germline values: CDR1 MNHNY, CDR2 SVGAGI (reference sequence). The CDR3 consists of 14 residues. V gave up 6 bases and J gave up 9 bases; unmatched junction bases: 6.

The chain uses TRBV29-1 and TRBJ2-7; 7 nucleotides agree with TRBD2. Losses at the gene ends were 0 bases for V and 3 bases for J; bases not matched to a gene: 11. The CDR3 totals 16 residues. The V gene's germline CDR1 is SQVTM and CDR2 ANQGSEA. The CDR3 loop is CSVEDRTGGRVYEQYF. CDR3 in DNA: TGCAGCGTTGAAGATCGCACTGGCGGGAGAGTCTACGAGCAGTACTTC.

This clonotype has more than one count but fewer than ten. The CDR3 sequence: CAIKPRQSGALHF. The DNA of the CDR3 is TGTGCCATCAAACCCCGACAGTCCGGGGCCCTCCACTTT. The chain links TRBV12-3 or TRBV12-4 to TRBJ1-6, with D possibly being TRBD1 (5 bases). CDR3 length equals 13 residues. The V end lost 10 bases, the J end lost 14 bases, and 21 bases lay between the germline ends.

The chain has TRBV9 and TRBJ2-5; a possible D gene is TRBD1 (5 bases). The CDR3 is made up of 16 amino acids. V lost 3 bases, J lost 5 bases, and 20 bases lay in between. Germline-derived CDR1 and CDR2 are SGDLS and YYNGEE. The CDR3 nucleotides are TGTGCCAGCAGCGCCGATCCTCAGGGTGTTTTGGAGACCCAGTACTTC. Translated, it gives CASSADPQGVLETQYF.

As for this clonotype: A much larger clone differs from this one at a single base, so this may be a read error. V gene TRBV29-1 combines with J gene TRBJ1-1, with D unclear. CDR1 and CDR2 (germline): SQVTM, ANQGSEA. This CDR3 region has 12 residues. The V end lost 4 bases, the J end lost 4 bases, and 10 bases lay between the germline ends. The CDR3 region is CSVGAVSTEAFF. The CDR3 region has the DNA TGCAGCGTTGGGGCGGTGAGCACTGAAGCTTTCTTT. Combining the CDR3 with reference TRBV29-1 and TRBJ1-1 gives the whole variable domain SAVISQKPSRDICQRGTSLTIQCQVDSQVTMMFWYRQQPGQSLTLIATANQGSEATYESGFVIDKFPISRPNLTFSTLTVSNMSPEDSSIYLCSVGAVSTEAFFGQGTRLTVV.

This clonotype was observed many times. The chain employs TRBV7-9 and TRBJ1-1; D unresolved. In germline, CDR1 is SEHNR, CDR2 FQNEAQ (reference sequence). The V and J ends lost 4 bases and 1 base respectively, with 10 bases between them. This CDR3 has 14 amino acids. CDR3 coding DNA: TGTGCCAGCAGCTACCCGGACGGGAACACTGAAGCTTTCTTT. It is translated as CASSYPDGNTEAFF.

This clonotype showed up just a few times. The rearrangement uses TRBV19 and TRBJ1-5; TRBD1 aligns across 7 bases. The CDR3 has 14 amino acids. Germline CDR1 is LNHDA and CDR2 is SQIVND (reference sequence). V shed 5 bases, J shed 3 bases, and the junction held 4 bases outside the gene matches. The CDR3 loop is CASSLDRANQPQHF. The CDR3 DNA is TGTGCCAGTAGTCTCGACAGGGCCAATCAGCCCCAGCATTTT.

This clonotype was observed at least ten times. J is TRBJ2-5 and V is TRBV7-8, with 9 bases lining up with TRBD2. V gave up 3 bases and J gave up 5 bases; unmatched junction bases: 7. This CDR3 has 15 residues. Germline values: CDR1 SGHVS, CDR2 FQNEAQ. The CDR3 DNA sequence: TGTGCCAGCAGCTTTGGTTTAGCGGGAGAGGAGACCCAGTACTTC. It yields the protein CASSFGLAGEETQYF.

The chain recombines TRBV15 with TRBJ2-5; TRBD1 matches at 8 bases. From germline, CDR1 is LNHNV and CDR2 YYDKDF (reference sequence). Germline trimming cut 3 bases from V and 5 bases from J; bases unmatched to any gene: 11. The CDR3 runs 16 residues. The CDR3 spells CATSSAGQGISETQYF. CDR3 in DNA: TGTGCCACCAGCAGTGCTGGACAGGGCATTTCGGAGACCCAGTACTTC.

This clonotype appeared many times. The V call is TRBV10-3, the J call TRBJ1-2; D is undetermined. This CDR3 has 14 residues. CDR1 is ENHRY, CDR2 SYGVKD, per germline. Trimming stripped 2 bases from V and 3 bases from J, with 10 bases between. CDR3 nucleotide sequence: TGTGCCATCAGTGAGGCTGGGAATGACTATGGCTACACCTTC. Translation gives CAISEAGNDYGYTF.

This clonotype has at least ten counts. V and J are TRBV7-2 and TRBJ1-2; D remains ambiguous. V was trimmed by 5 bases and J by 7 bases, leaving 20 bases between them. The CDR3 spans 15 residues. Per the germline V gene, CDR1 is SGHTA and CDR2 is FQGNSA. CDR3 loop: CASSPSQETFFGYTF. DNA of the CDR3: TGTGCCAGCAGCCCGTCGCAGGAAACCTTTTTTGGCTACACCTTC.